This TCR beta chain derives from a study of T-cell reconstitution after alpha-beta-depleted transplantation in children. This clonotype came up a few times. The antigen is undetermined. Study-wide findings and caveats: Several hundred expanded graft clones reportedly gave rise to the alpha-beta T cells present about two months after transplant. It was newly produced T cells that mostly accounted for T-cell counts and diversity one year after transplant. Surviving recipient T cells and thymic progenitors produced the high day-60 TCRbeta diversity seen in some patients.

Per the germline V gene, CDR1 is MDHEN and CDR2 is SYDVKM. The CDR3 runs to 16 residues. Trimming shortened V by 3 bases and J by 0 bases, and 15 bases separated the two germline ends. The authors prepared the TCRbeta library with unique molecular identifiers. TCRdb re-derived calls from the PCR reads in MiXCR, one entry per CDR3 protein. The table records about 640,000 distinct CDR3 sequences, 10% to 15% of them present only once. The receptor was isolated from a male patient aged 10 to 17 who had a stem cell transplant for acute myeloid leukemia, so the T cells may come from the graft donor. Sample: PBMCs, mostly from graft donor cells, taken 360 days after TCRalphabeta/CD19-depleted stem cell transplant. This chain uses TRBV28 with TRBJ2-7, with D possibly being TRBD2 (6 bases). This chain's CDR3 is CASSFIGRGPSYEQYF. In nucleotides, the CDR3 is TGTGCCAGCAGTTTTATCGGGCGGGGACCCTCCTACGAGCAGTACTTC.